These T cell receptor beta chains were read from a single sample in a study of blood T cell repertoires in COVID-19. Libraries were prepared by immunoSEQ multiplex PCR; TCRdb keeps only in-frame clonotypes and omits some of them. Of 470,000 or so clones listed, 80% to 90% are singletons. The specimen was peripheral blood. Receptors originate from a human donor in a cohort sampled during active COVID-19. Both conserved end residues are part of each CDR3. A D gene is named only where the DNA matches it firmly. Only some rows state a clone size, as once, few, many or a class for expanded clones.

cdr3_aa cdr3_nt clone_size j_call v_call d_call
CASSQGQREVDTQYF TGCGCCAGCAGCCAAGGGCAGCGGGAGGTGGATACGCAGTATTTT NA TRBJ2-3 TRBV4-1 TRBD2
CASSFLTSGRDTQYF TGTGCCAGCAGTTTTCTAACTAGCGGGAGAGATACGCAGTATTTT NA TRBJ2-3 TRBV6-5 TRBD2
CASRGSGGRRNTEAFF TGTGCCAGCAGAGGCAGTGGGGGGAGGCGGAACACTGAAGCTTTCTTT NA TRBJ1-1 TRBV28 NA
CAISTGGASAGNTIYF TGTGCCATCAGCACAGGGGGCGCATCTGCTGGAAACACCATATATTTT NA TRBJ1-3 TRBV10-3 TRBD1
CATSEGDRGLQYF TGTGCCACCAGTGAAGGTGATAGAGGGCTACAGTACTTC NA TRBJ2-7 TRBV24-1 NA
CASSLGLAGYNEQFF TGCGCCAGCAGCTTGGGGCTAGCGGGTTACAATGAGCAGTTCTTC NA TRBJ2-1 TRBV5-1 TRBD2
CATSRSLGAGWETQYF TGTGCCACCAGCAGATCCTTGGGAGCAGGCTGGGAGACCCAGTACTTC NA TRBJ2-5 TRBV15 NA
CAWNRGSSYNEQFF TGTGCCTGGAACCGAGGTAGCTCCTACAATGAGCAGTTCTTC NA TRBJ2-1 TRBV30 NA
CAWTFMAGDSEQYF TGTGCCTGGACCTTTATGGCGGGAGACAGTGAGCAGTACTTC NA TRBJ2-7 TRBV30 TRBD2
CASSREGGPISEQYF TGTGCCAGCAGCAGAGAGGGAGGGCCGATTAGCGAGCAGTACTTC NA TRBJ2-7 TRBV7-3 TRBD2
CASSFKGAGQGKPYF TGTGCCAGCAGCTTCAAGGGAGCGGGACAGGGAAAGCCGTACTTC NA TRBJ2-7 TRBV7-2 TRBD1
CASAGRITEAFF TGTGCCAGCGCCGGGAGGATCACTGAAGCTTTCTTT NA TRBJ1-1 TRBV28 NA
CASSQVSSTGMPYEQYF TGCGCCAGCAGCCAAGTATCTTCGACGGGGATGCCCTACGAGCAGTACTTC NA TRBJ2-7 TRBV4-1 NA
CASHPSSGTIDTQYF TGCGCCAGCCATCCCAGTAGCGGGACTATAGATACGCAGTATTTT few TRBJ2-3 TRBV5-1 TRBD2
CASSFFLGSSYNEQFF TGTGCCAGCAGTTTCTTCCTCGGGAGCTCCTACAATGAGCAGTTCTTC NA TRBJ2-1 TRBV27 NA
CASSEWLAETGELFF TGTGCCAGCAGTGAATGGTTGGCGGAAACCGGGGAGCTGTTTTTT NA TRBJ2-2 TRBV25-1 NA
CASSQVGRGARDTIYF TGTGCCAGCAGCCAAGTAGGCCGGGGGGCGCGGGACACCATATATTTT NA TRBJ1-3 TRBV3-1/TRBV3-2 NA